This T cell receptor (beta chain) was captured in a study of T cell responses to AZD1222 COVID-19 vaccine. Study-level findings and limits: Spike-specific TCR breadth and depth both grew after two AZD1222 doses.

TCRdb's table, derived via immunoSEQ multiplex PCR, lists solely in-frame clones and lacks some. The sample consists of about 120,000 clones, roughly 90% of them appearing once. For this clone: The antigen is undetermined.

The V gene's germline CDR1 is MNHNS and CDR2 SASEGT. The V gene lost 2 bases and the J gene lost 3 bases, with 10 bases spanning the gap. The CDR3 is 14 amino acids. This sample comprised peripheral blood, obtained on day 0 of AZD1222 vaccination. The sequence was collected from an adult in good health. J is TRBJ1-2 and V is TRBV6-1; a weak D match, TRBD1 (5 bases). CDR3 region: CASSERGDYYGYTF. The CDR3 DNA follows: TGTGCCAGCAGTGAACGGGGCGACTACTATGGCTACACCTTC.